This is a list of T cell receptor beta chains from one sample in a study of shared clonotypes between healthy human individuals. TCRdb's copy holds only in-frame clones and misses some; the assay was immunoSEQ multiplex PCR. The sample records about 2.4 million clones, roughly 93% being singletons. The sequencing sample was made of naive CD4+ T cells from PBMCs. Receptors were obtained from a man in his late teens or twenties in good health. Some clones in this sample may be carry-over from other donors' samples. CDR3s include the opening cysteine and the closing phenylalanine or tryptophan. The D gene is left open where the match is weak. A row's size may be missing; if present it is once, few, many or a size class.

cdr3_aa | cdr3_nt | clone_size | j_call | v_call | cdr3_length | d_call
CASSLPAGGPDTQYF | TGTGCCAGCAGCTTACCGGCGGGAGGCCCAGATACGCAGTATTTT | once | TRBJ2-3 | TRBV7-9 | 15 | TRBD2
CASSQTGSGANVLTF | TGTGCCAGCAGCCAAACAGGATCCGGGGCCAACGTCCTGACTTTC | NA | TRBJ2-6 | TRBV5-4 | 15 | NA
CASSQGSGRAYEQFF | TGCGCCAGCAGCCAAGGGAGCGGGAGGGCCTATGAGCAGTTCTTC | NA | TRBJ2-1 | TRBV4-3 | 15 | TRBD2
CASSLGLTGGTGELFF | TGTGCCAGCAGCTTAGGGTTGACAGGGGGCACCGGGGAGCTGTTTTTT | NA | TRBJ2-2 | TRBV7-2 | 16 | TRBD1
CASSIYRDVWETQYF | TGTGCCAGTAGTATTTACAGGGATGTGTGGGAGACCCAGTACTTC | NA | TRBJ2-5 | TRBV19 | 15 | NA
CASSLTADTGELFF | TGTGCCAGCAGCTTAACCGCAGATACCGGGGAGCTGTTTTTT | NA | TRBJ2-2 | TRBV7-3 | 14 | NA
CASSAGHNSGNTIYF | TGTGCCAGCAGCGCAGGGCATAACTCTGGAAACACCATATATTTT | NA | TRBJ1-3 | TRBV9 | 15 | NA
CASSLKTGSTDTQYF | TGTGCCAGCAGCTTGAAGACAGGGAGCACAGATACGCAGTATTTT | NA | TRBJ2-3 | TRBV7-2 | 15 | TRBD1
CASSIYRGGASYNEQFF | TGTGCCAGCAGCATATACAGGGGGGGGGCCTCCTACAATGAGCAGTTCTTC | NA | TRBJ2-1 | TRBV7-6 | 17 | NA
CASSFEGIETQYF | TGTGCCAGCAGTTTTGAGGGGATAGAGACCCAGTACTTC | NA | TRBJ2-5 | TRBV28 | 13 | NA
CATSREEPFRSNEQFF | TGTGCCACCAGCAGAGAGGAACCCTTCCGAAGCAATGAGCAGTTCTTC | NA | TRBJ2-1 | TRBV15 | 16 | NA
CSVDHGSSNEQFF | TGCAGCGTTGATCACGGGAGTTCGAATGAGCAGTTCTTC | NA | TRBJ2-1 | TRBV29-1 | 13 | NA
CASSGAGNSGNTIYF | TGTGCCAGCAGCGGGGCGGGGAACTCTGGAAACACCATATATTTT | NA | TRBJ1-3 | TRBV9 | 15 | NA
CAWSVERTSGGRTQYF | TGTGCCTGGAGTGTAGAGCGAACTAGCGGGGGTAGGACGCAGTATTTT | NA | TRBJ2-3 | TRBV30 | 16 | TRBD2
CASSPLDYTEAFF | TGTGCCAGCTCACCACTAGACTACACTGAAGCTTTCTTT | NA | TRBJ1-1 | TRBV18 | 13 | NA
CASSQEGRGSTDTQYF | TGCGCCAGCAGCCAAGAAGGGCGGGGAAGCACAGATACGCAGTATTTT | NA | TRBJ2-3 | TRBV4-1 | 16 | NA
CASSLGPGGYEQYF | TGTGCCAGCAGCCTCGGACCGGGGGGCTACGAGCAGTACTTC | few | TRBJ2-7 | TRBV9 | 14 | TRBD2
CASSSQREGPLEQYF | TGTGCCAGCAGTTCGCAGCGGGAGGGCCCCCTCGAGCAGTACTTC | NA | TRBJ2-7 | TRBV6-6 | 15 | TRBD2
CASSSGINTEAFF | TGTGCCAGTAGTAGCGGGATAAACACTGAAGCTTTCTTT | once | TRBJ1-1 | TRBV19 | 13 | NA
CSVADRANQPQHF | TGCAGCGTCGCAGACAGGGCCAATCAGCCCCAGCATTTT | NA | TRBJ1-5 | TRBV29-1 | 13 | TRBD1
CASSPGTGHGYTF | TGTGCCAGCAGCCCGGGGACAGGGCATGGCTACACCTTC | NA | TRBJ1-2 | TRBV28 | 13 | TRBD1
CASSLTSGALQETQYF | TGTGCCAGCAGCTTAACCTCAGGGGCCCTTCAAGAGACCCAGTACTTC | NA | TRBJ2-5 | TRBV7-7 | 16 | NA
CASSLTGTGTYEQYF | TGTGCCAGCAGCTTAACCGGGACAGGCACCTACGAGCAGTACTTC | NA | TRBJ2-7 | TRBV7-3 | 15 | TRBD1
CASSPGGEQYF | TGTGCCAGCTCACCGGGGGGGGAGCAGTACTTC | NA | TRBJ2-7 | TRBV18 | 11 | TRBD2
CASSQGQLGYQETQYF | TGTGCCAGCAGCCAAGGACAGTTAGGATACCAAGAGACCCAGTACTTC | NA | TRBJ2-5 | TRBV14 | 16 | NA
CASSQVGMAGRAAGANVLTF | TGCGCCAGCAGCCAAGTCGGAATGGCAGGGCGAGCCGCTGGGGCCAACGTCCTGACTTTC | NA | TRBJ2-6 | TRBV4-3 | 20 | NA
CASSIGGRYEQYF | TGTGCCAGTAGTATCGGGGGTCGATACGAGCAGTACTTC | NA | TRBJ2-7 | TRBV19 | 13 | NA
CASSFTGPSNTGELFF | TGTGCCAGCAGTTTTACGGGACCCTCGAACACCGGGGAGCTGTTTTTT | NA | TRBJ2-2 | TRBV28 | 16 | NA
CASLAGDAGELFF | TGTGCCAGCCTTGCGGGAGACGCCGGGGAGCTGTTTTTT | NA | TRBJ2-2 | TRBV28 | 13 | TRBD2
CASSVGGLQPQHF | TGTGCCAGCAGCGTTGGGGGGCTTCAGCCCCAGCATTTT | NA | TRBJ1-5 | TRBV9 | 13 | NA
CASIHRQNTEAFF | TGTGCCAGTATTCACCGACAGAACACTGAAGCTTTCTTT | NA | TRBJ1-1 | TRBV19 | 13 | NA
CASSALRDKQRNTEAFF | TGTGCCAGTAGTGCCCTCCGGGACAAGCAAAGAAACACTGAAGCTTTCTTT | NA | TRBJ1-1 | TRBV19 | 17 | NA
CAISSPDRGLGYTF | TGTGCCATCAGTAGCCCGGACAGGGGGCTGGGCTACACCTTC | NA | TRBJ1-2 | TRBV10-3 | 14 | TRBD1
CASRASTSYNEQFF | TGTGCCAGCAGGGCCAGCACTAGCTACAATGAGCAGTTCTTC | NA | TRBJ2-1 | TRBV28 | 14 | NA
CASSFLQGPYEQYF | TGTGCCAGCAGTTTCCTACAGGGGCCCTACGAGCAGTACTTC | NA | TRBJ2-7 | TRBV28 | 14 | TRBD1
CASSFSGQGGYEQYF | TGTGCCAGCAGCTTCTCCGGACAGGGGGGATACGAGCAGTACTTC | NA | TRBJ2-7 | TRBV7-8 | 15 | TRBD1
CASSPTGAAETQYF | TGTGCCAGCTCACCGACGGGAGCGGCCGAGACCCAGTACTTC | NA | TRBJ2-5 | TRBV18 | 14 | NA
CASSLVGQLNTEAFF | TGCGCCAGCAGCTTGGTGGGACAGCTGAACACTGAAGCTTTCTTT | NA | TRBJ1-1 | TRBV5-1 | 15 | TRBD1
CASSLDMETKLSYEQYF | TGTGCCAGCAGCTTAGATATGGAGACTAAACTCTCCTACGAGCAGTACTTC | NA | TRBJ2-7 | TRBV11-2 | 17 | NA
CASSPQAGGDEQYF | TGTGCCAGCTCACCACAAGCGGGTGGCGACGAGCAGTACTTC | NA | TRBJ2-7 | TRBV18 | 14 | NA
CAWSLREMTPHRYF | TGTGCCTGGAGTTTAAGGGAGATGACTCCCCACAGGTACTTC | NA | TRBJ2-7 | TRBV30 | 14 | NA
CSVLGPRLNSYEQYF | TGCAGCGTCCTTGGCCCCAGACTAAACTCCTACGAGCAGTACTTC | NA | TRBJ2-7 | TRBV29-1 | 15 | NA
CASSLSRLYTEAFF | TGTGCCAGCAGCTTGTCTCGCCTCTACACTGAAGCTTTCTTT | NA | TRBJ1-1 | TRBV5-5 | 14 | NA
CAIRGKTGLTYEQYF | TGTGCCATCAGGGGAAAGACAGGCCTTACCTACGAGCAGTACTTC | NA | TRBJ2-7 | TRBV10-3 | 15 | NA
CASSITVVSPYEQYF | TGTGCCAGTAGTATAACAGTTGTCTCTCCCTACGAGCAGTACTTC | NA | TRBJ2-7 | TRBV19 | 15 | NA
CASSETTGRANEQFF | TGTGCCAGCAGTGAAACGACCGGTAGGGCTAATGAGCAGTTCTTC | NA | TRBJ2-1 | TRBV6-1 | 15 | NA
CASSLMTGQETQYF | TGCGCCAGCAGCTTGATGACAGGCCAAGAGACCCAGTACTTC | NA | TRBJ2-5 | TRBV5-1 | 14 | NA
CASSSYSGTSEYEQYF | TGTGCCAGCAGTTCCTATTCCGGGACTAGCGAGTACGAGCAGTACTTC | NA | TRBJ2-7 | TRBV28 | 16 | TRBD2
CASSSRDRLSYEQYF | TGTGCCAGCAGCTCCCGGGACAGGCTTTCCTACGAGCAGTACTTC | once | TRBJ2-7 | TRBV7-2 | 15 | TRBD1
CASSLQGAGTEAFF | TGCGCCAGCAGCCTCCAGGGGGCCGGAACTGAAGCTTTCTTT | NA | TRBJ1-1 | TRBV4-3 | 14 | TRBD1
CASSRDSTYNSPLHF | TGTGCCAGCAGTCGGGACAGTACTTATAATTCACCCCTCCACTTT | NA | TRBJ1-6 | TRBV28 | 15 | TRBD1
CASSLLAGFSYNEQFF | TGTGCCAGCAGCTTACTAGCGGGTTTCTCCTACAATGAGCAGTTCTTC | NA | TRBJ2-1 | TRBV7-9 | 16 | TRBD2
CASSQVGTAQETQYF | TGCGCCAGCAGCCAAGTAGGGACAGCCCAAGAGACCCAGTACTTC | NA | TRBJ2-5 | TRBV4-1 | 15 | TRBD1
CASSLEGLTDTQYF | TGTGCCAGCAGCTTAGAGGGACTCACAGATACGCAGTATTTT | NA | TRBJ2-3 | TRBV11-2 | 14 | NA
CASSLDSSNQPQHF | TGTGCCAGCAGCCTCGACAGTAGCAATCAGCCCCAGCATTTT | NA | TRBJ1-5 | TRBV5-5 | 14 | NA